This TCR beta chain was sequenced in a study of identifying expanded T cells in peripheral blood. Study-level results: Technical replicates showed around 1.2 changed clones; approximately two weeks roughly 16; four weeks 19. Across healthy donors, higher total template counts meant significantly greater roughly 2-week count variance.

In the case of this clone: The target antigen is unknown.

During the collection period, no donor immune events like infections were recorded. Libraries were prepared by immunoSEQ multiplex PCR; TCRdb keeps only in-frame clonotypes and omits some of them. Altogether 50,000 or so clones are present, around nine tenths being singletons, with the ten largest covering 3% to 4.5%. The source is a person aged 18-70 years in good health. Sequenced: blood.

CDR3 amino acids: CASSGRGITEAFF. The CDR3 DNA sequence: TGTGCCAGCAGTGGTAGGGGGATTACTGAAGCTTTCTTT. The chain carries TRBV2 and TRBJ1-1, with D possibly being TRBD1 (6 bases). V was cut by 4 bases and J by 5 bases, with 11 bases left in between. Germline CDR1 and CDR2: SNHLY and FYNNEI. This CDR3 contains 13 residues.